The subject of this entry is one TCR beta chain. V was clipped by 1 base and J by 1 base, with 10 bases between them. Germline values: CDR1 SGHNT, CDR2 YENEEA. CDR3 length equals 15 residues. The PCR was carried out with 60 Vbeta primers and 13 Jbeta primers. The protocol was immunoSEQ multiplex PCR, while the TCRdb copy is restricted to in-frame clones and leaves out a portion. This sample carries more than 200,000 clones, with around 0.95% going to the ten biggest clones. This entry comes from a study of cytomegalovirus exposure and HLA in healthy donors. Sequenced input: PBMCs. V usage is TRBV11-3 and J usage is TRBJ1-1, with TRBD1 as a possible D gene (6 bases). The receptor was isolated from a woman aged 30 to 39 in good health and CMV-seropositive. CDR3 loop: CASSLGGGPNTEAFF. CDR3 in DNA: TGTGCCAGCAGCTTAGGGGGGGGGCCGAACACTGAAGCTTTCTTT.